The 27 T cell receptor beta chains below all came from one sample that was sequenced in a study of neoadjuvant anti-PD-1 for oral cavity cancer. The time point denotes: after neoadjuvant nivolumab, at surgical resection. Some clones are missing from TCRdb's copy, which holds only in-frame ones; the method was immunoSEQ multiplex PCR. The top ten clones hold around 3.2% of a sample with just over 65,000 clones, about 85% of them seen once. Source: PBMCs, taken after nivolumab (anti-PD-1) treatment. These receptors all come from a person aged 40 to 85 with oral cavity squamous cell carcinoma.

This CDR3 is CASSDPRELGELFF. The CDR3 DNA reads TGCGCCAGCAGCGACCCGCGGGAGTTGGGGGAGCTGTTTTTT. The chain uses TRBV5-1 and TRBJ2-2; 7 bases map to TRBD2. Germline V lookup: CDR1 SGHRS, CDR2 YFSETQ. V was clipped by 4 bases and J by 8 bases; unmatched bases: 8. This CDR3 spans 14 amino acids. Combining the CDR3 with reference TRBV5-1 and TRBJ2-2 gives the whole variable domain KAGVTQTPRYLIKTRGQQVTLSCSPISGHRSVSWYQQTPGQGLQFLFEYFSETQRNKGNFPGRFSGRQFSNSRSEMNVSTLELGDSALYLCASSDPRELGELFFGEGSRLTVL.

The chain combines TRBV11-2 with TRBJ2-5; 11 bases align to TRBD2. Trimming at V came to 5 bases and at J to 0 bases, leaving 14 bases not matched to a gene. Germline CDR1 is SGHAT and CDR2 is FQNNGV. The CDR3 is made up of 19 amino acids. The DNA of the CDR3 is TGTGCCAGCAGCACCCTCGGGCTAGCGGGAGGTGGGTACCAAGAGACCCAGTACTTC. It translates to CASSTLGLAGGGYQETQYF.

The rearrangement uses TRBV7-9 and TRBJ2-7, with 7 bases that match TRBD2. V trimming: 1 base; J trimming: 5 bases; junction bases outside the gene matches: 8. CDR1 is SEHNR, CDR2 FQNEAQ, per germline (reference sequence). This CDR3 spans 15 amino acids. The CDR3 loop is CASSLGYDRGDEQYF. The DNA of the CDR3 is TGTGCCAGCAGCTTAGGATACGACCGGGGGGACGAGCAGTACTTC.

This clone was counted a few times. This chain joins TRBV7-3 and TRBJ2-3; TRBD2 might be the D (6 bases). V lost 5 bases, J lost 2 bases, and 14 bases lay in between. Looked up from germline, CDR1 is SGHTA and CDR2 is FQGTGA. CDR3 size: 15 residues. CDR3 nucleotides: TGTGCCAGCAGCCTCGCGGGACTTGACACAGATACGCAGTATTTT. Protein sequence: CASSLAGLDTDTQYF.

The V call is TRBV5-4, the J call TRBJ2-2; 7 bases are shared with TRBD1. The V gene end was trimmed by 4 bases and the J gene end by 1 base; junction bases not matched to a gene: 7. This CDR3 has 16 residues. Germline V gene lookup returns CDR1 SGHNT and CDR2 YYREEE (reference sequence). The CDR3, as DNA: TGTGCCAGCAGCCCTGCGACAGGGCGGAACACCGGGGAGCTGTTTTTT. Its translation: CASSPATGRNTGELFF.

On this clone: This CDR3 is missing its conserved last phenylalanine or tryptophan, likely due to a read error. No DNA is shown, since the ends of the CDR3 on it are uncertain; the CDR3 is the one TCRdb lists. This rearrangement joins TRBV19 to TRBJ2-3; the table's D call TRBD2 went unverified against the DNA. Ends included, the CDR3 has 12 residues. The germline V gene has CDR1 LNHDA and CDR2 SQIVND (reference sequence). CDR3 sequence: CASSPPGVAVSV.

This chain links TRBV28 with TRBJ2-6, with TRBD1 matching 7 bases. The ends lost 5 bases at V and 1 base at J; junction bases unmatched: 2. The CDR3 length is 15 residues. Germline loops: CDR1 MDHEN, CDR2 SYDVKM. The chain's CDR3 is CASSPQGSGANVLTF. The CDR3 nucleotides are TGTGCCAGCAGTCCACAGGGGTCTGGGGCCAACGTCCTGACTTTC.

In its sample, this clone was seen once. This chain uses TRBV5-1 with TRBJ2-3, with 12 bases matching TRBD2. Germline V lookup: CDR1 SGHRS, CDR2 YFSETQ. This CDR3 is 16 amino acids long. V lost 3 bases to trimming and J lost 3 bases; unmatched junction nucleotides: 5. This CDR3 reads CASSSPTSGSTDTQYF. The CDR3 DNA reads TGCGCCAGCAGCTCTCCGACTAGCGGGAGTACAGATACGCAGTATTTT.

This chain uses TRBV5-1 with TRBJ1-4; the D is unclear. Germline V lookup: CDR1 SGHRS, CDR2 YFSETQ. Deletions cut 1 base from V and 3 bases from J, with 10 bases between. This CDR3 has 15 residues. The CDR3 DNA sequence: TGCGCCAGCAGCTTGAATGGCTCTCCTAATGAAAAACTGTTTTTT. This gives the protein CASSLNGSPNEKLFF.

The CDR3 loop is CASSPPGAYGYTF. CDR3 nucleotides: TGTGCCAGCAGCCCTCCAGGGGCCTATGGCTACACCTTC. The chain employs TRBV11-2 and TRBJ1-2, with D possibly matching TRBD1 (6 bases). The V end lost 5 bases, the J end lost 4 bases, and 11 bases lay between the germline ends. The length of the CDR3 is 13 residues. Germline CDR1 SGHAT, CDR2 FQNNGV. The full variable domain, in which reference TRBV11-2 and TRBJ1-2 provide the parts outside the CDR3, is EAGVAQSPRYKIIEKRQSVAFWCNPISGHATLYWYQQILGQGPKLLIQFQNNGVVDDSQLPKDRFSAERLKGVDSTLKIQPAKLEDSAVYLCASSPPGAYGYTFGSGTRLTVV.

This clone was recorded a few times. This sequence joins TRBV14 and TRBJ2-7; D unresolved. Per the germline V gene, CDR1 is SGHDN and CDR2 is FVKESK. The CDR3 consists of 14 residues. V was trimmed by 5 bases and J by 0 bases, leaving 11 bases between them. The CDR3 region is CASSWSDGSYEQYF. The CDR3 region has the DNA TGTGCCAGCAGCTGGTCGGACGGCTCCTACGAGCAGTACTTC.

The chain uses TRBV7-6 and TRBJ2-6; no firm D call. Trimming took 11 bases from V and 2 from J, leaving 7 bases between them. Germline V gene data show CDR1 as SGHVS and CDR2 as FNYEAQ. This CDR3 spans 12 amino acids. Here the CDR3 DNA reads TGTGCCTCCGCAGCTGGGGCCAACGTCCTGACTTTC. This codes for CASAAGANVLTF.

This chain links TRBV27 with TRBJ2-1; 11 bases are shared with TRBD2. CDR1 is MNHEY, CDR2 SMNVEV, per germline (reference sequence). The CDR3 sequence is 21 residues long. Germline trimming cut 5 bases from V and 6 bases from J; bases unmatched to any gene: 24. The DNA of the CDR3 is TGTGCCAGCAGTGGGAGGGGTTCATTACCCGGGACTAGCGGCTCGGTCAATGAGCAGTTCTTC. It yields the protein CASSGRGSLPGTSGSVNEQFF.

V gene TRBV18 combines with J gene TRBJ2-1; 11 bases are a match to TRBD2. CDR3 size: 16 residues. The germline V gene has CDR1 KGHSH and CDR2 LQKENI. Germline trimming cut 2 bases from V and 5 bases from J; bases unmatched to any gene: 5. The CDR3 is CASSPTKLAGDNEQFF. The CDR3 nucleotides are TGTGCCAGCTCACCAACAAAACTAGCGGGGGACAATGAGCAGTTCTTC.

The CDR3 DNA sequence: TGTGCCAGCAGCAGACTAGCCGGTTGGGAGCAGTACTTC. This sequence encodes CASSRLAGWEQYF. The V gene is TRBV27, the J gene TRBJ2-7; TRBD2 matches at 7 bases. The V segment lost 6 bases and the J segment 7 bases; nucleotides outside the gene matches: 9. The CDR3 runs to 13 residues. Germline CDR1 is MNHEY and CDR2 is SMNVEV (reference sequence).

The chain uses TRBV23-1 and TRBJ2-7, with 8 positions matching TRBD1. Being an ORF, TRBV23-1 has a function that is uncertain. This CDR3 contains 16 residues. The J segment lost 4 bases and the V segment lost 0 bases, leaving 8 bases of the junction unmatched. This CDR3 is CASSQSGRQGTYEQYF. The CDR3 region has the DNA TGCGCCAGCAGTCAATCGGGGCGACAGGGGACGTACGAGCAGTACTTC.

The CDR3 region has the DNA TGCAGCGTCAGGGTTAACTATGGCTACACCTTC. Residues: CSVRVNYGYTF. V gene TRBV29-1 combines with J gene TRBJ1-2; D possibly corresponds to TRBD1 (5 bases). Germline CDR1 and CDR2: SQVTM and ANQGSEA. The CDR3 extends over 11 amino acids. V lost 6 bases and J 1 base, leaving 6 bases between the germline ends.

V is TRBV6-6 and J is TRBJ1-2; D is unresolved. V was clipped by 2 bases and J by 2 bases, with 6 bases between them. CDR3 length equals 13 residues. CDR1 is MNHNY, CDR2 SVGAGI, per germline (reference sequence). This CDR3 is CASSYAENYGYTF. DNA of the CDR3: TGTGCCAGCAGTTACGCAGAGAACTATGGCTACACCTTC.

The rearrangement links TRBV7-2 to TRBJ2-7; weak D call: TRBD1 (6 bases). Trimming took 2 bases from V and 6 from J, leaving 17 bases between them. This CDR3 has 15 residues. The germline CDR1 and CDR2 sequences are SGHTA and FQGNSA. This CDR3 is CASSLSTGKNFEQYF. The CDR3 DNA reads TGTGCCAGCAGCTTAAGTACAGGGAAAAATTTCGAGCAGTACTTC.

The chain has TRBV28 and TRBJ1-2, with D possibly TRBD1 on 5 matching bases. This CDR3 comprises 15 residues. CDR1 MDHEN and CDR2 SYDVKM come from the germline V gene. With 4 bases removed from V and 1 base from J, the gap between germline ends came to 13 bases. The CDR3 is CASSYVGQGNYGYTF. CDR3 coding DNA: TGTGCCAGCAGTTACGTGGGGCAGGGTAACTATGGCTACACCTTC.

CDR3 loop: CASSGYGYTF. In DNA, the CDR3 is TGTGCCAGCAGCGGATATGGCTACACCTTC. The chain combines TRBV9 with TRBJ1-2; D is unresolved. CDR3 length: 10 amino acids. Germline V gene sequence: CDR1 SGDLS, CDR2 YYNGEE. V shed 3 bases and J shed 5 bases, with 2 bases lying between them.

This chain connects TRBV6-6 to TRBJ2-3; D is undetermined. The CDR3 is 12 residues long. Germline CDR1 MNHNY, CDR2 SVGAGI (reference sequence). V dropped 5 bases and J dropped 3 bases, with 6 bases sitting between them. Here the CDR3 DNA reads TGTGCCAGCAGTCCCCATACAGATACGCAGTATTTT. This translates into CASSPHTDTQYF.

This clone is labeled as medium-sized. The chain joins TRBV6-5 to TRBJ1-5; tentative D call: TRBD1 (6 bases). This CDR3 has 14 amino acids. V was pared by 5 bases and J by 2 bases, with 10 bases between. Germline CDR1 and CDR2: MNHEY and SVGAGI. The DNA for the CDR3 is TGTGCCAGCAGTAGGGGGGACGGCAATCAGCCCCAGCATTTT. This gives the protein CASSRGDGNQPQHF.

As DNA, the CDR3 is TGTGCCAGCAGCCGGGGGGGAACCGGGGAGCTGTTTTTT. Translated: CASSRGGTGELFF. The chain carries TRBV6-5 and TRBJ2-2, with 8 bases matching TRBD2. CDR3 length: 13 residues. Germline CDR1 reads MNHEY; CDR2 reads SVGAGI. V shed 6 bases, J shed 5 bases, and the junction held 2 bases outside the gene matches.

The chain combines TRBV6-5 with TRBJ2-2, with a tentative D call TRBD2 (6 bases). V lost 8 bases and J lost 1, with 14 bases in between. The germline V gene has CDR1 MNHEY and CDR2 SVGAGI. This CDR3 contains 15 residues. CDR3 coding DNA: TGTGCCAGCTTCACGGGGGAGCGGAACACCGGGGAGCTGTTTTTT. Its protein is CASFTGERNTGELFF.

On this clone itself: The junction does not match germline at one end; this may be a read error. The rearrangement joins TRBV29-1 to TRBJ2-7; the match to TRBD1 covers 8 bases. Looked up from germline, CDR1 is SQVTM and CDR2 is ANQGSEA. This CDR3 is 12 amino acids long. The CDR3 nucleotides are TGCAGCGTAGAAGGACAGGGCTACGAGCAGTACTTC. Protein sequence: CSVEGQGYEQYF.

This clone was counted only a few times. The chain uses TRBV6-6 and TRBJ2-1, with 13 bases that match TRBD2. The V and J ends lost 3 bases and 7 bases, in that order; junction bases with no gene match: 3. CDR1 and CDR2 (germline): MNHNY, SVGAGI (reference sequence). The CDR3 is made up of 15 amino acids. As DNA, the CDR3 is TGTGCCAGCAGTTATCCGGGACTAGCGGGAAATGAGCAGTTCTTC. Its translation: CASSYPGLAGNEQFF.